Following are 2 T cell receptor beta chains from one sample sequenced in a study of T cells in localized non-small cell lung cancer (TCRdb year 2020). Library creation used the immunoSEQ multiplex PCR assay. TCRdb holds this immuneACCESS table with in-frame rearrangements only. Some clones are missing; in checked studies, unresolved V genes explain under half, and the rest has no known cause. This sample has about 36,000 clones in its table, and roughly 89% of those were observed once. The biggest ten clones account for approximately 7.2% of the sample. The sequencing here drew on peripheral blood, taken before any cancer treatment. Source of these receptors: a woman aged 35 to 75 with stage I lung adenocarcinoma.

CDR3 sequence reads: CASSSTGAPAYEQYF. The CDR3 DNA follows: TGTGCCAGCAGCTCCACCGGGGCACCAGCCTACGAGCAGTACTTC. The V call is TRBV11-2, the J call TRBJ2-7; perhaps D is TRBD1 or TRBD2 (5 bases each). The V gene's germline CDR1 is SGHAT and CDR2 FQNNGV. CDR3 size: 15 residues. Trimming removed 4 bases from V and 2 bases from J, with 15 bases in between.

V gene TRBV7-9 combines with J gene TRBJ1-1; TRBD1 agrees at 9 bases. Germline V gene lookup returns CDR1 SEHNR and CDR2 FQNEAQ (reference sequence). The CDR3 spans 16 residues. After removal of 5 bases from V and 1 base from J, the junction contained 8 bases not matched to a gene. DNA of the CDR3: TGTGCCAGCAGCGCCCAGCCGGGACAGGGGAACACTGAAGCTTTCTTT. Translation: CASSAQPGQGNTEAFF.